The rows below give T cell receptor beta chains drawn from one sample of a study of cytomegalovirus exposure and HLA in healthy donors. Method: immunoSEQ multiplex PCR; TCRdb's copy keeps in-frame clones and lacks some. The sample carries roughly 120,000 clones, 80% to 90% recorded once. Sequencing input: PBMCs. Receptors originate from a woman under 40 in good health and CMV-seronegative. Each CDR3 is given with its conserved first and last residue. D genes are given only for firm matches. Expanded clones get a size class; other rows say once, few or many, or leave the size out.

v_call	j_call	clone_size	d_call	cdr3_nt	cdr3_aa
TRBV19	TRBJ2-5	-	TRBD1	TGTGCCAGTAGCCGCGCCCGGGACAGCCAAGAGACCCAGTACTTC	CASSRARDSQETQYF
TRBV5-1	TRBJ2-3	once	-	TGCGCCAGCAGCCCCCGAGGAGGAGCGGAAGATACGCAGTATTTT	CASSPRGGAEDTQYF
TRBV9	TRBJ1-1	-	-	TGTGCCAGCAGCGTAGCTTGGGCGAACACTGAAGCTTTCTTT	CASSVAWANTEAFF
TRBV2	TRBJ2-5	-	TRBD1	TGTGCCAGCTTGGACAGGGGAGAGACCCAGTACTTC	CASLDRGETQYF
TRBV30	TRBJ1-4	-	-	TGTGCCTGGAGTACCTTTCTTGGCCCAGGGAATGAAAAACTGTTTTTT	CAWSTFLGPGNEKLFF
TRBV2	TRBJ1-5	-	-	TGTGCCAGCAGTGAGGAGGGTCAGCCCCAGCATTTT	CASSEEGQPQHF
TRBV5-6	TRBJ1-1	few	-	TGTGCCAGCAGCTTAGGGGTGAACACTGAAGCTTTCTTT	CASSLGVNTEAFF
TRBV2	TRBJ1-3	-	-	TGTGCCAGCAGGGTCGGGGTCTCCGGAAACACCATATATTTT	CASRVGVSGNTIYF
TRBV7-7	TRBJ1-5	few	-	TGTGCTAGCAGCCCAAATCAGCCCCAGCATTTT	CASSPNQPQHF
TRBV25-1	TRBJ1-4	-	TRBD1	TGTGCCAGCAGTCCCGGGACAGGGGGTAAGAGGAAACTGTTTTTT	CASSPGTGGKRKLFF
TRBV4-3	TRBJ2-1	once	-	TGCGCCAGCAGCCAAGATCGGGGGAGATGGCGTCGCAATGAGCAGTTCTTC	CASSQDRGRWRRNEQFF
TRBV7-9	TRBJ2-3	-	-	TGTGCCAGCAGCCTTAGCACAGATACGCAGTATTTT	CASSLSTDTQYF
TRBV2	TRBJ1-5	-	-	TGTGCCAGCAGTGAGAGGGAGACAAGAAACAATCAGCCCCAGCATTTT	CASSERETRNNQPQHF
TRBV5-6	TRBJ2-7	-	-	TGTGCCAGCAGCCCCGGGATCTCCTACGAGCAGTACTTC	CASSPGISYEQYF
TRBV5-4	TRBJ2-1	-	-	TGTGCCAGCAGCCGAGTTGAGGGGAGGAATGAGCAGTTCTTC	CASSRVEGRNEQFF
TRBV11-2	TRBJ1-6	-	-	TGTGCCAGCACCCAGGGTGACCGCCATTACCTCCACTTT	CASTQGDRHYLHF
TRBV5-8	TRBJ2-2	-	-	TGTGCCAGCAGCTTGGTGGACAGGAACACCGGGGAGCTGTTTTTT	CASSLVDRNTGELFF
TRBV30	TRBJ1-6	-	TRBD1	TGTGCCTGGATCAAGGACAGGGGTTTCTCACCCCTCCACTTT	CAWIKDRGFSPLHF
TRBV30	TRBJ1-5	-	-	TGTGCCTGGGACCCGGGACAAAATCAGCCCCAGCATTTT	CAWDPGQNQPQHF
TRBV19	TRBJ2-1	-	TRBD1	TGTGCCAGTAGTATCGACAGGGGGTATTACAATGAGCAGTTCTTC	CASSIDRGYYNEQFF
TRBV5-1	TRBJ2-7	-	TRBD1	TGCGCCAGCAGCTTGGCCTGGGACAGGGGGCTCGACGAGCAGTACTTC	CASSLAWDRGLDEQYF
TRBV20-1	TRBJ2-1	-	-	TGCAGTTCCATAGCCTACAATGAGCAGTTCTTC	CSSIAYNEQFF
TRBV7-3	TRBJ2-1	-	TRBD2	TGTGCCAGCAGCCTCCGGGACTACCAGAACCCGGAGCAGTTCTTC	CASSLRDYQNPEQFF
TRBV7-6	TRBJ1-1	few	-	TGTGCCAGCAGCTCAGGGTACATGAACACTGAAGCTTTCTTT	CASSSGYMNTEAFF
TRBV6-1	TRBJ1-2	-	TRBD1	TGTGCCAGCAGTCCCGGACAGGGGAACTATGGCTACACCTTC	CASSPGQGNYGYTF
TRBV7-2	TRBJ1-3	-	-	TGTGCCAGCAGCCCCCAAGGGGCCGGAAACACCATATATTTT	CASSPQGAGNTIYF
TRBV7-3	TRBJ2-3	once	TRBD2	TGTGCCAGCAGCTTAAAGGCTAGCGGGGGGCGCACAGATACGCAGTATTTT	CASSLKASGGRTDTQYF
TRBV19	TRBJ2-4	-	TRBD1	TGTGCCAGTAGTACCCACGACAGGGGGTCGCTGTACTTC	CASSTHDRGSLYF
TRBV11-2	TRBJ2-1	-	-	TGTGCCAGCAGCTTAGTCTTTGGGGCCAGCTCCTACAATGAGCAGTTCTTC	CASSLVFGASSYNEQFF
TRBV6-6	TRBJ1-1	-	TRBD1	TGTGCCAGCAGTTACAATTTGGACAGGGGGCGCCCTGAAGCTTTCTTT	CASSYNLDRGRPEAFF
TRBV6-5	TRBJ1-4	-	-	TGTGCCAGCAGTAGACAGCCAATTGATGAAAAACTGTTTTTT	CASSRQPIDEKLFF
TRBV2	TRBJ1-2	-	-	TGTGCCAGCAGTGGGGAGAACTATGGCTACACCTTC	CASSGENYGYTF
TRBV5-4	TRBJ2-5	-	-	TGTGCCAGCAGCCCCTCTGTGGGGGGTCAAGAGACCCAGTACTTC	CASSPSVGGQETQYF
TRBV7-2	TRBJ2-1	-	TRBD2	TGTGCCAGCAGCTGGACGGGACTAGCGGGTTACAATGAGCAGTTCTTC	CASSWTGLAGYNEQFF
TRBV5-4	TRBJ2-1	once	-	TGTGCCAGCAGCTTTGGGGCAGGGTACAATGAGCAGTTCTTC	CASSFGAGYNEQFF
TRBV7-9	TRBJ1-1	-	TRBD1	TGTGCCAGCAGCGGGACAGCTAGTGAAGCTTTCTTT	CASSGTASEAFF
TRBV7-9	TRBJ2-4	-	-	TGTGCCAGCAGCCCGGTTCTAGCCAAAAACATTCAGTACTTC	CASSPVLAKNIQYF
TRBV30	TRBJ1-1	-	TRBD1	TGTGCCTGGAGCGAGGACAGGGGCACTGAAGCTTTCTTT	CAWSEDRGTEAFF
TRBV11-3	TRBJ2-3	-	-	TGTGCCAGCAGCTTAGAGGCCATGGAGGATACGCAGTATTTT	CASSLEAMEDTQYF